This TCR beta chain derives from a study of blood T cell repertoires in COVID-19. Study-level information: Spain, Italy and the United States supplied samples that represented acute and convalescent COVID-19. T cells, B-cell-depleted T cells, or PBMCs provided the cDNA or gDNA that served as material.

Germline V lookup: CDR1 LNHDA, CDR2 SQIVND (reference sequence). This CDR3 has 14 residues. The junction had 6 bases not matched to a gene; V was cut back by 3 bases and J by 10 bases. Under the authors' procedure: The authors estimated nucleated cell counts from reference gene primer amplification. Method: immunoSEQ multiplex PCR; TCRdb's copy keeps in-frame clones and lacks some. For V, J and clone size, that table is used; D and trimming come from the DNA. The sample has 75,000 to 80,000 clones; 75% to 90% are singletons. The sequenced sample consisted of peripheral blood. The gene calls are TRBV19 and TRBJ2-2; 9 nucleotides agree with TRBD2. The sequence came from a human donor in a cohort sampled during active COVID-19. The CDR3 bases are TGTGCCAGTAGTATGCTAGCGGGAAGGATGGAGCTGTTTTTT. Protein sequence: CASSMLAGRMELFF.